This TCR beta chain emerged from a study of CD8+ T cells in alopecia areata. Whole-study results and caveats: While patients received tofacitinib, many expanded lesional clones remained present in scalp and blood. Tofacitinib delivered significant drops in scalp clonality and in expanded CD8+ clones among the top 100.

RNA extraction and reverse transcription yielded cDNA as sequencing template. Method: immunoSEQ multiplex PCR; TCRdb's copy keeps in-frame clones and lacks some. The sample records approximately 150,000 clones, around 86% being singletons. With regard to this clone: Its antigen is not known.

Between the trimmed V and J ends, which lost 3 bases and 2 bases, there was a span of 4 bases. The germline CDR1 and CDR2 sequences are SGHNT and YYREEE (reference sequence). The CDR3 contains 12 residues. Treatment noted: oral pan-JAK inhibitor, 5-10 mg twice daily. Peripheral blood samples and lesional scalp punch biopsies were obtained from alopecia areata patients. The source was CD8+ T cells sorted from blood, collected at week 4, from a patient treated with tofacitinib. This chain connects TRBV5-4 to TRBJ2-3, with no clear D. The sequence was obtained from a human donor with alopecia areata. Here the CDR3 DNA reads TGTGCCAGCAGCTCGGTCACAGATACGCAGTATTTT. Its protein is CASSSVTDTQYF. Full variable domain (missing parts from reference TRBV5-4 and TRBJ2-3): ETGVTQSPTHLIKTRGQQVTLRCSSQSGHNTVSWYQQALGQGPQFIFQYYREEENGRGNFPPRFSGLQFPNYSSELNVNALELDDSALYLCASSSVTDTQYFGPGTRLTVL.